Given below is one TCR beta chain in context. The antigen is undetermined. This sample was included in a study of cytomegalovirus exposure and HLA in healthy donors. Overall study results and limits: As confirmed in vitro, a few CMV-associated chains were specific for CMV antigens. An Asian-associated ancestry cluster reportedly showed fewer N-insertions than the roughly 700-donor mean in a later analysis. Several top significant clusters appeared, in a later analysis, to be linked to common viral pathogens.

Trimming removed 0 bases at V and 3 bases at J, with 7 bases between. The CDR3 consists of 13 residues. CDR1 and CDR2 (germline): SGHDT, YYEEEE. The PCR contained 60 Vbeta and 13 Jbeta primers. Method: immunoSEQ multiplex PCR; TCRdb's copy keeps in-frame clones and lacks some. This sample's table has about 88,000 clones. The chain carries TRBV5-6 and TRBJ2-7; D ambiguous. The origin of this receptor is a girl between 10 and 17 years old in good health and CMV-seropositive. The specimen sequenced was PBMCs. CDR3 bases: TGTGCCAGCAGCTTGGCAACAATCTACGAGCAGTACTTC. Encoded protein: CASSLATIYEQYF.